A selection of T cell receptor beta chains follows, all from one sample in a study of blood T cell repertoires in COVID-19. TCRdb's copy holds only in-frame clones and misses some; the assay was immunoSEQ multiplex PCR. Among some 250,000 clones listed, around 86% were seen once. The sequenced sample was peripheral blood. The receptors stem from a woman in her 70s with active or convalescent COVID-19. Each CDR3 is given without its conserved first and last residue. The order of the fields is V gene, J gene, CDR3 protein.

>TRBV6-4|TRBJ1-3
ASSVDLGNTIY
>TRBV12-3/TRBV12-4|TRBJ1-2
ASNQDMYGYT
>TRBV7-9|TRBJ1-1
ASSLGRDSEAF
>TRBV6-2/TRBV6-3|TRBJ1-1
ASSYGAGCF
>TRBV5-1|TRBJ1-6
ASSLADREGSPLH
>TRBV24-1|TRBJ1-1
ATSDFAGLTNTEAF
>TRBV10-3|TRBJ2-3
AISEGGQQADTQY
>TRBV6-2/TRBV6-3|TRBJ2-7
ASSYWGQGGEQY
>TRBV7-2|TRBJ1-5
ASSLAGQGARNQPQH
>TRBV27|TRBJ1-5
ASSLTPGTGRGKSNQPQH
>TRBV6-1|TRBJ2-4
ASSEALGLARQNIQY